Below are 24 T cell receptor beta chains sequenced from a single sample in a study of T cell responses to AZD1222 COVID-19 vaccine. The repertoire was sequenced with immunoSEQ multiplex PCR; TCRdb's copy has only in-frame clones and lacks some. Here the sample spans tens of thousands of clones, more than 80% being singletons. The source material was peripheral blood, sampled on day 0 of AZD1222 vaccination. These TCRs come from an adult in good health.

The chain couples TRBV6-2 or TRBV6-3 to TRBJ1-3, with D perhaps TRBD1 (5 bases). There are 16 residues in the CDR3. Germline CDR1 MNHEY, CDR2 SVGEGT. Trimming took 5 bases from V and 4 from J, leaving 18 bases between them. The CDR3 here is CASSPLPGALGNTIYF. CDR3 nucleotides: TGTGCCAGCAGTCCCCTGCCCGGGGCGCTCGGAAACACCATATATTTT.

The CDR3 loop is CASSYVGINYGYTF. The CDR3 DNA sequence: TGTGCCAGCAGTTATGTCGGCATAAACTATGGCTACACCTTC. V is TRBV28 and J is TRBJ1-2; D gene unclear. This CDR3 region has 14 residues. Trimming left V 4 bases short and J 2 bases short, with 11 bases between. CDR1 MDHEN and CDR2 SYDVKM come from the germline V gene.

The genes are TRBV29-1 and TRBJ1-5, with D perhaps TRBD1 (5 bases). V dropped 6 bases and J dropped 5 bases, with 14 bases sitting between them. Looked up from germline, CDR1 is SQVTM and CDR2 is ANQGSEA. The CDR3 sequence is 13 residues long. CDR3 residues: CSVAGRGDQPQHF. The CDR3 DNA reads TGCAGCGTCGCAGGACGGGGGGATCAGCCCCAGCATTTT.

The CDR3 spells CASSAQPPGASNEKLFF. The CDR3 nucleotides read TGTGCCAGCAGCGCCCAGCCCCCCGGGGCCTCTAATGAAAAACTGTTTTTT. V usage is TRBV9 and J usage is TRBJ1-4; D may be TRBD1 (5 bases). This CDR3 has 17 amino acids. Germline V gene lookup returns CDR1 SGDLS and CDR2 YYNGEE. The V and J ends lost 3 bases and 3 bases respectively, with 18 bases between them.

In this sample, this clone turned up a few times. The gene calls are TRBV2 and TRBJ2-4, with D unclear. Germline V gives CDR1 SNHLY, CDR2 FYNNEI. Trimming pared 0 bases from V and 0 bases from J, leaving 6 bases between. The length of the CDR3 is 15 residues. Here the CDR3 DNA reads TGTGCCAGCAGTGAAGCGGCAATAGCCAAAAACATTCAGTACTTC. Amino acid sequence: CASSEAAIAKNIQYF.

The gene calls are TRBV5-1 and TRBJ2-3; the D is unclear. Trimming stripped 0 bases from V and 6 bases from J, with 2 bases between. Germline loops: CDR1 SGHRS, CDR2 YFSETQ. This CDR3 contains 11 residues. The CDR3 here is CASSLDDTQYF. In DNA, the CDR3 is TGCGCCAGCAGCTTGGACGATACGCAGTATTTT.

This chain links TRBV3-1 (or the pseudogene TRBV3-2) with TRBJ1-2; D unclear. The germline CDR1 and CDR2 sequences are LGHDT and YNNKEL (reference sequence). Trimming pared 1 base from V and 3 bases from J, leaving 12 bases between. CDR3 length equals 15 residues. The DNA of the CDR3 is TGTGCCAGCAGCCAAGGTGCGGGTGGGGACTATGGCTACACCTTC. It specifies CASSQGAGGDYGYTF.

This clone is a singleton in its sample. V is TRBV7-9 and J is TRBJ2-7; 8 bases map to TRBD2. Germline-derived CDR1 and CDR2 are SEHNR and FQNEAQ (reference sequence). Losses at the gene ends were 5 bases for V and 3 bases for J; bases not matched to a gene: 12. The CDR3 sequence is 16 residues long. The chain's CDR3 is CASSPPRASGLYEQYF. The CDR3 nucleotides are TGTGCCAGCAGCCCCCCCCGGGCTAGCGGGCTCTACGAGCAGTACTTC.

The chain has TRBV6-4 and TRBJ2-3; D is perhaps TRBD1 or TRBD2 (5 bases each). Deletions cut 5 bases from V and 3 bases from J, with 12 bases between. Germline values: CDR1 MRHNA, CDR2 SNTAGT. There are 14 residues in the CDR3. Here the CDR3 DNA reads TGTGCCAGCAGTTGGCAGGGCGGGACAGATACGCAGTATTTT. It specifies CASSWQGGTDTQYF.

The chain couples TRBV7-6 to TRBJ2-2; TRBD1 matches 12 bases. This CDR3 is 16 amino acids long. The junction had 5 bases not matched to a gene; V was cut back by 5 bases and J by 4 bases. Germline V gene data show CDR1 as SGHVS and CDR2 as FNYEAQ. DNA of the CDR3: TGTGCCAGCAGCAGAGGGACAGGGGGCCCCACCGGGGAGCTGTTTTTT. This codes for CASSRGTGGPTGELFF. Looking up the rest from reference TRBV7-6 and TRBJ2-2 gives the full variable domain: GAGVSQSPRYKVTKRGQDVALRCDPISGHVSLYWYRQALGQGPEFLTYFNYEAQQDKSGLPNDRFSAERPEGSISTLTIQRTEQRDSAMYRCASSRGTGGPTGELFFGEGSRLTVL.

The chain carries TRBV27 and TRBJ1-3; D unresolved. Germline V gene sequence: CDR1 MNHEY, CDR2 SMNVEV (reference sequence). The CDR3 consists of 13 residues. V lost 6 bases and J 4 bases, leaving 10 bases between the germline ends. CDR3 in DNA: TGTGCCAGCAGCGGGGATGGAGGAAACACCATATATTTT. It yields the protein CASSGDGGNTIYF.

V and J are TRBV6-6 and TRBJ2-4; 8 positions match TRBD1. In germline, CDR1 is MNHNY, CDR2 SVGAGI (reference sequence). With V trimmed by 6 bases and J by 2 bases, 9 bases remained unmatched. The CDR3 is made up of 16 amino acids. The CDR3 DNA sequence: TGTGCCAGCAGGACTGACAGGGGAAGATCCAAAAACATTCAGTACTTC. It codes for CASRTDRGRSKNIQYF.

This rearrangement joins TRBV29-1 to TRBJ2-1; 12 bases agree with TRBD2. V shed 1 base, J shed 0 bases, and the junction held 7 bases outside the gene matches. Germline V gives CDR1 SQVTM, CDR2 ANQGSEA. CDR3 length equals 18 residues. The CDR3 sequence: CSVEAGTSGFSSYNEQFF. In DNA, the CDR3 is TGCAGCGTTGAAGCCGGGACTAGCGGGTTTAGCTCCTACAATGAGCAGTTCTTC.

The chain has TRBV3-1 (or the pseudogene TRBV3-2) and TRBJ2-7; D ambiguous. Trimming pared 3 bases from V and 2 bases from J, leaving 8 bases between. CDR1 LGHDT and CDR2 YNNKEL come from the germline V gene (reference sequence). The CDR3 has 13 amino acids. CDR3 protein: CASSQGSPYEQYF. In DNA form, the CDR3 reads TGTGCCAGCAGCCAGGGCTCCCCCTACGAGCAGTACTTC.

V usage is TRBV11-2 and J usage is TRBJ2-7; perhaps TRBD1 as D (5 bases). The ends were cut back, 9 bases at V and 6 bases at J, with 15 bases in the middle. This CDR3 contains 12 residues. CDR1 is SGHAT, CDR2 FQNNGV, per germline. The chain's CDR3 is CASGVGPLEQYF. Here the CDR3 DNA reads TGTGCCAGTGGGGTGGGGCCCCTCGAGCAGTACTTC.

The rearrangement links TRBV27 to TRBJ1-1; unclear D gene. Trimming removed 3 bases at V and 2 bases at J, with 7 bases between. CDR1 and CDR2 (germline): MNHEY, SMNVEV (reference sequence). The CDR3 has 13 residues. The CDR3: CASSLKDNTEAFF. The CDR3 DNA reads as TGTGCCAGCAGTTTGAAAGATAACACTGAAGCTTTCTTT.

The chain employs TRBV6-2 or TRBV6-3 and TRBJ1-5; D ambiguous. The length of the CDR3 is 10 residues. Germline assignment: CDR1 MNHEY and CDR2 SVGEGT. Trimming took 7 bases from V and 14 from J, leaving 12 bases between them. The CDR3 bases are TGTGCCAGCACCCCCGGCAGCAAGCATTTT. It specifies CASTPGSKHF.

This chain uses TRBV6-2 or TRBV6-3 with TRBJ2-7; D remains ambiguous. V dropped 0 bases and J dropped 0 bases, with 6 bases sitting between them. This CDR3 has 14 residues. The germline V gene has CDR1 MNHEY and CDR2 SVGEGT. The CDR3 coding sequence is TGTGCCAGCAGTTACTCGGAGAGCTCCTACGAGCAGTACTTC. Protein product: CASSYSESSYEQYF.

The chain carries TRBV28 and TRBJ1-5; 7 positions agree with TRBD1. The CDR3 has 18 residues. Germline loops: CDR1 MDHEN, CDR2 SYDVKM. V shed 3 bases and J 6 bases; nucleotides not matched to a gene: 17. The CDR3 bases are TGTGCCAGCAGTTTTGCCAATTACGACAGGGCTGGGAGTCAGCCCCAGCATTTT. It encodes CASSFANYDRAGSQPQHF.

This clone was counted once. V usage is TRBV5-1 and J usage is TRBJ1-4, with D uncertain. Germline lookup yields CDR1 SGHRS and CDR2 YFSETQ. The CDR3 loop spans 15 amino acids. V lost 7 bases to trimming and J lost 3 bases, with 16 bases between them. CDR3 protein: CASRTYIGANEKLFF. The DNA for the CDR3 is TGCGCCAGCCGGACCTACATCGGCGCTAATGAAAAACTGTTTTTT.

The chain recombines TRBV11-3 with TRBJ2-1; D might be TRBD2 (6 bases). Germline lookup yields CDR1 SGHNT and CDR2 YENEEA. V lost 5 bases, J lost 3 bases, and 17 bases lay in between. The CDR3 has 16 residues. The CDR3: CASSPQGPGGYNEQFF. Written as DNA, the CDR3 is TGTGCCAGCAGCCCACAAGGGCCCGGGGGCTACAATGAGCAGTTCTTC.

The chain couples TRBV4-2 to TRBJ2-7; 13 bases match TRBD2. Germline V gene data show CDR1 as LGHNA and CDR2 as YNFKEQ. V was clipped by 4 bases and J by 0 bases; unmatched bases: 3. The CDR3 totals 16 residues. DNA for the CDR3: TGTGCCAGCAGCCGAGGACTAGCGGGAGCCTCCTACGAGCAGTACTTC. This sequence encodes CASSRGLAGASYEQYF.

The chain employs TRBV4-2 and TRBJ2-7, with D tentatively TRBD1 (5 bases). Germline loops: CDR1 LGHNA, CDR2 YNFKEQ. CDR3 length: 15 residues. V lost 0 bases, J lost 3 bases, and 12 bases lay in between. CDR3 residues: CASSQELYRHYEQYF. CDR3 DNA: TGTGCCAGCAGCCAAGAGCTGTACAGGCACTACGAGCAGTACTTC.

The V gene is TRBV19, the J gene TRBJ1-5; TRBD1 might be the D (6 bases). V shed 1 base and J shed 6 bases, with 13 bases lying between them. The CDR3 length is 15 residues. The germline V gene has CDR1 LNHDA and CDR2 SQIVND (reference sequence). The CDR3 sequence: CASSIAGGEFQPQHF. CDR3 sequence (DNA): TGTGCCAGTAGTATAGCCGGGGGCGAGTTTCAGCCCCAGCATTTT. The entire variable domain, with the rest obtained from reference TRBV19 and TRBJ1-5, is as follows: DGGITQSPKYLFRKEGQNVTLSCEQNLNHDAMYWYRQDPGQGLRLIYYSQIVNDFQKGDIAEGYSVSREKKESFPLTVTSAQKNPTAFYLCASSIAGGEFQPQHFGDGTRLSIL.